This T cell receptor beta chain came from a study of spatial heterogeneity in lung cancer. As for the study in general: Bulk RNA-seq from matched material yielded a T cell module score that correlated strongly with TCR transcript counts in tumor regions. Overall study findings and caveats: One measure, the expanded intratumoral alpha and beta TCR count, tracked tumor mutation counts.

Worth noting for this clonotype: Its antigen is unidentified. In a library made to pick up alpha chains, this beta chain is a stray read with a size that means little.

Individually, TCR cDNA molecules were each labelled with a unique molecular identifier. Using its own MiXCR run on the 5' RACE reads, TCRdb lists one record per CDR3 protein. The table lists about 9,800 distinct CDR3 sequences, roughly 56% of them singletons, with about 28% in the top ten. Indicated time point: sample taken at primary tumor resection. Samples were obtained from approximately 72 donors, all untreated early-stage non-small cell lung cancer patients. Unsorted samples of tumor, nontumor lung or frozen PBMC had their whole RNA sequenced. V was pared by 2 bases and J by 7 bases, with 6 bases between. Germline CDR1 LGHDT, CDR2 YNNKEL (reference sequence). This CDR3 is 11 amino acids long.

The chain links TRBV3-1 to TRBJ2-7, with D uncertain. The source is a female donor with early-stage non-small cell lung cancer. The sample was lung tumor tissue, taken at surgery. Here the CDR3 DNA reads TGTGCCAGCAGCCAAAGGTTGGAGCAGTACTTC. It codes for CASSQRLEQYF.